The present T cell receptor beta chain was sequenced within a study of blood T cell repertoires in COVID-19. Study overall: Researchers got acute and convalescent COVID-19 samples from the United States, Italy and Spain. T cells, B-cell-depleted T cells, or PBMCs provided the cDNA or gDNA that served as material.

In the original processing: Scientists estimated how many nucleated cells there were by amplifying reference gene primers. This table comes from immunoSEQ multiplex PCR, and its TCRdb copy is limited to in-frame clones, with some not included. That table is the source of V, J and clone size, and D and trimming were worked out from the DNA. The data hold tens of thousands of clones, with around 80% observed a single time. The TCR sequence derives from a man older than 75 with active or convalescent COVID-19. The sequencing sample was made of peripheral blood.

CDR3: CASSGVDSLSYNEQFF. In DNA, the CDR3 is TGTGCCAGCAGCGGCGTGGACTCCCTCTCCTACAATGAGCAGTTCTTC. The V call is TRBV6-2 or TRBV6-3, the J call TRBJ2-1; a weak D match, TRBD2 (5 bases). V lost 6 bases and J lost 0, with 15 bases in between. CDR1 and CDR2 (germline): MNHEY, SVGEGT. This CDR3 has 16 residues.